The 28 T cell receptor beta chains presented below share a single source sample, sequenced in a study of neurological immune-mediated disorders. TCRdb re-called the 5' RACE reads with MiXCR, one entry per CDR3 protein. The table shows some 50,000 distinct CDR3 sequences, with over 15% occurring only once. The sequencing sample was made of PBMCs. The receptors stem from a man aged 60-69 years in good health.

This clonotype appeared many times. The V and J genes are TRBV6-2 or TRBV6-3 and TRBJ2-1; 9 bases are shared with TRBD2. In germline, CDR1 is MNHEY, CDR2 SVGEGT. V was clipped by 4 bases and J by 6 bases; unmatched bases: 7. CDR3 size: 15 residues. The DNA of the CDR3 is TGTGCCAGCAGTTCCTCGACTAGCGGCATCAATGAGCAGTTCTTC. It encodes CASSSSTSGINEQFF.

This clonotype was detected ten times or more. CDR3 DNA sequence: TGTGCCAGCATCGAGACAGGGCAGTCGGGCACAGATACGCAGTATTTT. Encoded protein: CASIETGQSGTDTQYF. J is TRBJ2-3 and V is TRBV6-2 or TRBV6-3, with TRBD1 matching over 7 bases. Germline V lookup: CDR1 MNHEY, CDR2 SVGEGT. V lost 7 bases and J lost 1; bases outside the gene matches: 11. The CDR3 contains 16 residues.

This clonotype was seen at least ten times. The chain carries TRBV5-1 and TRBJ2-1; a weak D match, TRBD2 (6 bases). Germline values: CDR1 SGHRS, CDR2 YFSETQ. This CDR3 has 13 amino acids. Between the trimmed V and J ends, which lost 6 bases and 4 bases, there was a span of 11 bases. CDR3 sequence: CASTIRGYNEQFF. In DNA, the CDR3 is TGCGCCAGCACCATACGGGGGTACAATGAGCAGTTCTTC. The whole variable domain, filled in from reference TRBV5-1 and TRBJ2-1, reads KAGVTQTPRYLIKTRGQQVTLSCSPISGHRSVSWYQQTPGQGLQFLFEYFSETQRNKGNFPGRFSGRQFSNSRSEMNVSTLELGDSALYLCASTIRGYNEQFFGPGTRLTVL.

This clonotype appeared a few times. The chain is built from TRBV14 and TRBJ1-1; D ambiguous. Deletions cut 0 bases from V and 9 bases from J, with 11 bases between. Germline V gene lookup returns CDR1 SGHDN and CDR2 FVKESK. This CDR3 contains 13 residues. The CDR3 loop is CASSQDRKGKAFF. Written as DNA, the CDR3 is TGTGCCAGCAGCCAAGATAGAAAAGGGAAAGCTTTCTTT.

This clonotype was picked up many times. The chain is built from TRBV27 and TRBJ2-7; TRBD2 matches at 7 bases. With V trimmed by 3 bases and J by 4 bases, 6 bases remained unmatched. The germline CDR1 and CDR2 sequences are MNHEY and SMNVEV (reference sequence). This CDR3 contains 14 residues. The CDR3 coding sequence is TGTGCCAGCAGTTTGGGGCGGGGGAGGTACGAGCAGTACTTC. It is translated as CASSLGRGRYEQYF.

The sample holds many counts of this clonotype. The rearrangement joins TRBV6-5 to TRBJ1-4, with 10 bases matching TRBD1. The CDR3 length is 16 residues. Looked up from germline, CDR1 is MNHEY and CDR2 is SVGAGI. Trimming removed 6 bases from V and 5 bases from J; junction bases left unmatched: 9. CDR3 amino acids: CASSGHPGQGNEKLFF. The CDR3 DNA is TGTGCCAGCAGCGGACACCCGGGACAGGGGAATGAAAAACTGTTTTTT.

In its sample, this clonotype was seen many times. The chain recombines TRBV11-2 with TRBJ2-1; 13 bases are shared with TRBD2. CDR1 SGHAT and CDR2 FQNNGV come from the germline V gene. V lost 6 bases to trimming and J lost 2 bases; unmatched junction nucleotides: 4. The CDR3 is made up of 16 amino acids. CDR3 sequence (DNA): TGTGCCAGCAGAAGACTAGCGGGAGGTCCCTACAATGAGCAGTTCTTC. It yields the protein CASRRLAGGPYNEQFF.

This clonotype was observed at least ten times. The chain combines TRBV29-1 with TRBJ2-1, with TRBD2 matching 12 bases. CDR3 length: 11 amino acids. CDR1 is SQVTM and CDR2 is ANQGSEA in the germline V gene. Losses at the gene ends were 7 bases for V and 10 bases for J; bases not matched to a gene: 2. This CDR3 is CSAGLAGEQFF. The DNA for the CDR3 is TGCAGCGCAGGACTAGCGGGAGAGCAGTTCTTC.

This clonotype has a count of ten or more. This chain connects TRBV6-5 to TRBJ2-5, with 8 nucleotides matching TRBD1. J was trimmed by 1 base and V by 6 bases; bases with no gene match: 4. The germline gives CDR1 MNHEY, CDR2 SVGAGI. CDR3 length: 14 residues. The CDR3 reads CASRDRGPQETQYF. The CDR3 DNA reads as TGTGCCAGCAGAGACAGGGGTCCCCAAGAGACCCAGTACTTC.

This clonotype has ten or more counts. This chain's CDR3 is CASSPPAGSPHEQYF. DNA of the CDR3: TGTGCCAGCAGTCCGCCAGCGGGGTCCCCCCACGAGCAGTACTTC. This chain joins TRBV28 and TRBJ2-7; TRBD2 matches at 7 bases. The trim removed 5 bases at V and 5 bases at J, leaving 12 bases unmatched. The CDR3 has 15 amino acids. Looked up from germline, CDR1 is MDHEN and CDR2 is SYDVKM. The whole variable domain, remainder taken from reference TRBV28 and TRBJ2-7, is DVKVTQSSRYLVKRTGEKVFLECVQDMDHENMFWYRQDPGLGLRLIYFSYDVKMKEKGDIPEGYSVSREKKERFSLILESASTNQTSMYLCASSPPAGSPHEQYFGPGTRLTVT.

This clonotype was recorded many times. CDR3 bases: TGCGCCAGCAGCTCGGGACTAGGGACAGATACGCAGTATTTT. It codes for CASSSGLGTDTQYF. J is TRBJ2-3 and V is TRBV5-1, with 8 bases lining up with TRBD2. CDR1 SGHRS and CDR2 YFSETQ come from the germline V gene. The CDR3 is 14 residues long. The trim removed 3 bases at V and 3 bases at J, leaving 3 bases unmatched. The whole variable domain, remainder taken from reference TRBV5-1 and TRBJ2-3, is KAGVTQTPRYLIKTRGQQVTLSCSPISGHRSVSWYQQTPGQGLQFLFEYFSETQRNKGNFPGRFSGRQFSNSRSEMNVSTLELGDSALYLCASSSGLGTDTQYFGPGTRLTVL.

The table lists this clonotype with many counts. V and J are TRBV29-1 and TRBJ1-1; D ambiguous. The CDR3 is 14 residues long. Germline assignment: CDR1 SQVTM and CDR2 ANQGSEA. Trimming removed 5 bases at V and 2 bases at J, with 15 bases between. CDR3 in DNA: TGCAGCGTTCGGGAAGGCCCCTTTAACACTGAAGCTTTCTTT. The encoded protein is CSVREGPFNTEAFF. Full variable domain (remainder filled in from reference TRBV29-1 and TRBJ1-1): SAVISQKPSRDICQRGTSLTIQCQVDSQVTMMFWYRQQPGQSLTLIATANQGSEATYESGFVIDKFPISRPNLTFSTLTVSNMSPEDSSIYLCSVREGPFNTEAFFGQGTRLTVV.

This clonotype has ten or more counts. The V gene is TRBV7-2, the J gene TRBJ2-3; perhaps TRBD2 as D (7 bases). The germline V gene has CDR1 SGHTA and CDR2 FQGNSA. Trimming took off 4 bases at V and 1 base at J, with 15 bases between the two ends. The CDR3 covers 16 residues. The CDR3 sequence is CASSSLGGAGTDTQYF. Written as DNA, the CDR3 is TGTGCCAGCAGCTCCCTGGGGGGGGCGGGCACAGATACGCAGTATTTT.

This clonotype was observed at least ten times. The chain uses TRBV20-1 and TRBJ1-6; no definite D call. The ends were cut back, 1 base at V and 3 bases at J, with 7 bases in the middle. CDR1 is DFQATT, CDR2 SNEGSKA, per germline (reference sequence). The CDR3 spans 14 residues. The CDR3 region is CSARGTGYNSPLHF. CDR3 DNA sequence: TGCAGTGCTAGAGGGACTGGCTATAATTCACCCCTCCACTTT.

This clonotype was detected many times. CDR3 bases: TGTGCCAGCAGCTTAAGGGGCTCTGGGGCCAACGTCCTGACTTTC. Translation: CASSLRGSGANVLTF. This chain links TRBV7-9 with TRBJ2-6, with a possible D match to TRBD1 (5 bases). With 2 bases removed from V and 0 bases from J, the gap between germline ends came to 5 bases. In germline, CDR1 is SEHNR, CDR2 FQNEAQ (reference sequence). This CDR3 has 15 residues.

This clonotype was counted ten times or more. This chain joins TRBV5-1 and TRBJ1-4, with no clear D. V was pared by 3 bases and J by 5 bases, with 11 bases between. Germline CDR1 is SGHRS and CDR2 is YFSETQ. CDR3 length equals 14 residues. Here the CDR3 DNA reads TGCGCCAGCAGCTCTGGCCGGACCAATGAAAAACTGTTTTTT. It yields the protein CASSSGRTNEKLFF.

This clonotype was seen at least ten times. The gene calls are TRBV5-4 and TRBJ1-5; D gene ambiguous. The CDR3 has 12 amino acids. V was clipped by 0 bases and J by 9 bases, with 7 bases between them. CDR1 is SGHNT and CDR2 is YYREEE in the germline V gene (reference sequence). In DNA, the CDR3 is TGTGCCAGCAGCTTGGGCCGGGGGCCCCAGCATTTT. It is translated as CASSLGRGPQHF.

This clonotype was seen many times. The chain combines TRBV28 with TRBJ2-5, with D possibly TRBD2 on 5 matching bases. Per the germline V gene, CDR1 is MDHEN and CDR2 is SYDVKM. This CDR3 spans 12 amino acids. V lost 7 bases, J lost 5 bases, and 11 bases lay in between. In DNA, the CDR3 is TGTGCCAGCACCGGGTCGGGGGAGACCCAGTACTTC. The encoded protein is CASTGSGETQYF.

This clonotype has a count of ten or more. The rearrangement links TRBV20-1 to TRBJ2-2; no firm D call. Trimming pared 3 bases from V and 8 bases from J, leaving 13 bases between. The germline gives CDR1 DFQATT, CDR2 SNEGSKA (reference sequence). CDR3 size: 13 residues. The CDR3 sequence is CSARGKYGGELFF. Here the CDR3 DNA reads TGCAGTGCTAGGGGCAAATATGGAGGGGAGCTGTTTTTT.

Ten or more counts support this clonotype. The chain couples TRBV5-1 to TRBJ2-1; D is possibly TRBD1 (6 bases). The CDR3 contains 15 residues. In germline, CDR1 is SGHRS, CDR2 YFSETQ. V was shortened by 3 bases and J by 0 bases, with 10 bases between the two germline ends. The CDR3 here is CASSSGQSSYNEQFF. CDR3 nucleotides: TGCGCCAGCAGCTCCGGACAGAGCTCCTACAATGAGCAGTTCTTC.

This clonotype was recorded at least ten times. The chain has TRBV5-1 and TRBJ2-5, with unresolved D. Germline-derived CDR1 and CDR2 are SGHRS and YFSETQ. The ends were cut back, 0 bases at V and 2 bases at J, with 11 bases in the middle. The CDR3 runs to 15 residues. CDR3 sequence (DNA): TGCGCCAGCAGCTTGGGCCCCCCGCCACAAGAGACCCAGTACTTC. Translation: CASSLGPPPQETQYF.

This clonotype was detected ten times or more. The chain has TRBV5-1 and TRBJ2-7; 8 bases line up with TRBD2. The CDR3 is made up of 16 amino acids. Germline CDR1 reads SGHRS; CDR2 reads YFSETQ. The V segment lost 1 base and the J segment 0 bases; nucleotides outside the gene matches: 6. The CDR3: CASSLILAGLSYEQYF. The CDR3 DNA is TGCGCCAGCAGCTTGATCCTAGCGGGCCTCTCCTACGAGCAGTACTTC.

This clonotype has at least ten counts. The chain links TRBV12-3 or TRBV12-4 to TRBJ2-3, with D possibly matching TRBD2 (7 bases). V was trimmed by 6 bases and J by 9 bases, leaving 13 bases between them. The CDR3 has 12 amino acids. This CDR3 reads CASSQGRETQYF. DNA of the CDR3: TGTGCCAGCAGCCAGGGGCGGGAGACGCAGTATTTT.

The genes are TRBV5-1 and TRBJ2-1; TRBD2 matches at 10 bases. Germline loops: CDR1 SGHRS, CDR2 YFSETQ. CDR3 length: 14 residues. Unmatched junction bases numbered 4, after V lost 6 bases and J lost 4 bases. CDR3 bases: TGCGCCAGCACCCCTAGCGGGGGTTACAATGAGCAGTTCTTC. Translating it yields CASTPSGGYNEQFF.

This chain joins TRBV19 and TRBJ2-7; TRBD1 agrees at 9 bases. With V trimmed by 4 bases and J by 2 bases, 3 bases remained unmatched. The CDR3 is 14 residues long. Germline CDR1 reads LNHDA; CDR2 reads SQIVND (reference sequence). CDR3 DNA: TGTGCCAGTAGTAATACAGGGGGCGCCTACGAGCAGTACTTC. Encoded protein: CASSNTGGAYEQYF.

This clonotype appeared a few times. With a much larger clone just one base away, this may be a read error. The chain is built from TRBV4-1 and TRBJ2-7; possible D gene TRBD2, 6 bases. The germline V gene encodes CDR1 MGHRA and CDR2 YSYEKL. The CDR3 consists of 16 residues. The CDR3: CAISQDQGGTAYEQYF. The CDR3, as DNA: TGCGCCATCAGCCAAGATCAAGGAGGGACGGCCTACGAGCAGTACTTC.

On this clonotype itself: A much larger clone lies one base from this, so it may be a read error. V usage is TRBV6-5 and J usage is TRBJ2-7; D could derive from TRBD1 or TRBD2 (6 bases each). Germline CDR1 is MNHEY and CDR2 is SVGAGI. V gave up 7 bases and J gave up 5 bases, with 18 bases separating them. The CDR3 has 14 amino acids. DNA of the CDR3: TGTGCCAGCATGTTCCCGGGGGCGCGGAACGAGCAGTACTTC. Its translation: CASMFPGARNEQYF.

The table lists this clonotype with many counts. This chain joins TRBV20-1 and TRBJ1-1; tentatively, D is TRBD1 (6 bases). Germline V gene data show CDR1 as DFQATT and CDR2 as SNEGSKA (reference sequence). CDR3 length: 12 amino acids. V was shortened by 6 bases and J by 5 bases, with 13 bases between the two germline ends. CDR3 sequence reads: CSAMTGRTEAFF. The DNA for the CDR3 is TGCAGTGCCATGACAGGTCGAACTGAAGCTTTCTTT.